This entry lists 16 T cell receptor beta chains sequenced from one sample in a study of neurological immune-mediated disorders. Documented time point: longitudinal time-point 3. Each CDR3 protein is one row after TCRdb ran MiXCR on the 5' RACE reads. The sample has tens of thousands of distinct CDR3 sequences, about 4.3% seen once. Sequences were obtained from PBMCs. The receptors stem from a woman in her fifties or sixties with multiple sclerosis.

This clonotype appeared many times. CDR3 amino acids: CSPGPGAGYGYTF. CDR3 bases: TGCAGTCCAGGGCCGGGGGCTGGCTATGGCTACACCTTC. The chain combines TRBV20-1 with TRBJ1-2, with D maybe TRBD1 (6 bases). The germline V gene has CDR1 DFQATT and CDR2 SNEGSKA (reference sequence). The length of the CDR3 is 13 residues. Trimming stripped 8 bases from V and 4 bases from J, with 17 bases between.

This clonotype was seen ten or more times. This chain joins TRBV6-5 and TRBJ2-3, with D unresolved. Germline V CDR1 and CDR2: MNHEY, SVGAGI. The CDR3 totals 14 residues. Trimming stripped 6 bases from V and 2 bases from J, with 12 bases between. Here the CDR3 DNA reads TGTGCCAGCAGCCCACGGTCTTCCACAGATACGCAGTATTTT. Encoded protein: CASSPRSSTDTQYF.

In its sample, this clonotype was seen many times. The rearrangement links TRBV5-6 to TRBJ1-3; 7 bases are a match to TRBD1. J was trimmed by 0 bases and V by 0 bases; bases with no gene match: 9. Germline CDR1 SGHDT, CDR2 YYEEEE. This CDR3 has 18 amino acids. The CDR3 region is CASSLVGTVLHSGNTIYF. The CDR3 DNA reads as TGTGCCAGCAGCTTGGTGGGGACAGTGCTCCACTCTGGAAACACCATATATTTT.

This clonotype was recorded at least ten times. The chain couples TRBV5-1 to TRBJ1-1; 11 bases align to TRBD1. The CDR3 spans 16 residues. Trimming at V came to 4 bases and at J to 0 bases, leaving 5 bases not matched to a gene. CDR1 SGHRS and CDR2 YFSETQ come from the germline V gene. The CDR3, as DNA: TGCGCCAGCAGCAAGGACAGGGGGCTCATGAACACTGAAGCTTTCTTT. Translating gives CASSKDRGLMNTEAFF.

This clonotype was picked up many times. The chain uses TRBV14 and TRBJ1-1; a possible D gene is TRBD1 (5 bases). Between the trimmed V and J ends, which lost 2 bases and 1 base, there was a span of 14 bases. This CDR3 has 16 residues. Germline V lookup: CDR1 SGHDN, CDR2 FVKESK. CDR3 DNA: TGTGCCAGCAGCCAAATGGGGGAAGGTGGGAACACTGAAGCTTTCTTT. As protein: CASSQMGEGGNTEAFF.

At least ten counts were recorded for this clonotype. V gene TRBV4-2 combines with J gene TRBJ1-3; no reliable D call. V lost 6 bases and J lost 0, with 3 bases in between. From germline, CDR1 is LGHNA and CDR2 YNFKEQ. The CDR3 is made up of 12 amino acids. The CDR3: CASSFSGNTIYF. Written as DNA, the CDR3 is TGTGCCAGCAGTTTCTCTGGAAACACCATATATTTT.

In its sample, this clonotype was seen many times. The chain joins TRBV28 to TRBJ1-5, with 8 bases lining up with TRBD1. V was clipped by 4 bases and J by 7 bases; unmatched bases: 6. Germline-derived CDR1 and CDR2 are MDHEN and SYDVKM. The CDR3 extends over 14 amino acids. The CDR3: CASSWTGRGQPQHF. The CDR3 DNA is TGTGCCAGCAGTTGGACAGGGAGGGGGCAGCCCCAGCATTTT.

This clonotype was detected many times. The genes are TRBV5-1 and TRBJ1-4, with a weak D call TRBD1 (5 bases). V was trimmed by 1 base and J by 2 bases, leaving 12 bases between them. The CDR3 is 16 residues long. The germline CDR1 and CDR2 sequences are SGHRS and YFSETQ. CDR3 DNA sequence: TGCGCCAGCAGCTTGCCGGCAGGGATCACTAATGAAAAACTGTTTTTT. Protein product: CASSLPAGITNEKLFF.

This clonotype has at least ten counts. This chain uses TRBV6-2 or TRBV6-3 with TRBJ1-4; D is uncertain. The CDR3 length is 13 residues. Trimming shortened V by 3 bases and J by 8 bases, and 10 bases separated the two germline ends. Per the germline V gene, CDR1 is MNHEY and CDR2 is SVGEGT. Here the CDR3 DNA reads TGTGCCAGCAGTTATGTGGGAGTCGAAAAACTGTTTTTT. Protein: CASSYVGVEKLFF.

This clonotype was counted at least ten times. The chain's CDR3 is CASSLVTSGGAVTGELFF. In nucleotides, the CDR3 is TGTGCCAGCAGCTTAGTTACTAGCGGGGGGGCGGTCACCGGGGAGCTGTTTTTT. This rearrangement joins TRBV7-8 to TRBJ2-2; 13 bases agree with TRBD2. J gave up 4 bases and V 1 base, and 6 bases lay outside the gene matches. Germline V gene lookup returns CDR1 SGHVS and CDR2 FQNEAQ. This CDR3 spans 18 amino acids.

This clonotype was observed many times. The genes are TRBV27 and TRBJ2-1, with D tentatively TRBD2 (6 bases). Trimming left V 10 bases short and J 5 bases short, with 18 bases between. CDR1 MNHEY and CDR2 SMNVEV come from the germline V gene (reference sequence). There are 14 residues in the CDR3. CDR3 amino acids: CATTGGAINNEQFF. CDR3 DNA sequence: TGTGCCACCACTGGAGGGGCTATCAACAATGAGCAGTTCTTC.

There are many counts of this clonotype. The chain is built from TRBV24-1 and TRBJ1-4; 7 nucleotides line up with TRBD1. With V trimmed by 3 bases and J by 10 bases, 13 bases remained unmatched. Looked up from germline, CDR1 is KGHDR and CDR2 is SFDVKD. The CDR3 extends over 16 amino acids. The CDR3 nucleotides are TGTGCCACCAGTGATACTTCGACAGGGCGAAGTGGAAAACTGTTTTTT. This translates into CATSDTSTGRSGKLFF.

This clonotype showed up many times. The rearrangement joins TRBV10-3 to TRBJ1-2; 7 bases fit TRBD1. This CDR3 has 12 residues. V gave up 7 bases and J gave up 7 bases; unmatched junction bases: 6. Germline CDR1 is ENHRY and CDR2 is SYGVKD. In DNA form, the CDR3 reads TGTGCCATCACGACAGGGATGGGTGGCTACACCTTC. Protein product: CAITTGMGGYTF.

The sample holds many counts of this clonotype. The rearrangement joins TRBV5-1 to TRBJ2-7; a weak D match, TRBD1 (6 bases). The CDR3 covers 14 residues. Germline loops: CDR1 SGHRS, CDR2 YFSETQ. Trimming took off 9 bases at V and 3 bases at J, with 19 bases between the two ends. Written as DNA, the CDR3 is TGCGCCAACAGACAGGAGGCGAAAAACTACGAGCAGTACTTC. Protein product: CANRQEAKNYEQYF.

This clonotype was found a few times. The rearrangement uses TRBV5-1 and TRBJ2-7; D may be TRBD1 or TRBD2 (5 bases each). Trimming took 4 bases from V and 0 from J, leaving 11 bases between them. The germline gives CDR1 SGHRS, CDR2 YFSETQ. CDR3 length equals 14 residues. CDR3 amino acids: CASSRRDGSYEQYF. CDR3 DNA sequence: TGCGCCAGCAGCCGCCGGGACGGCTCCTACGAGCAGTACTTC. Together with reference TRBV5-1 and TRBJ2-7, the CDR3 gives the full variable domain: KAGVTQTPRYLIKTRGQQVTLSCSPISGHRSVSWYQQTPGQGLQFLFEYFSETQRNKGNFPGRFSGRQFSNSRSEMNVSTLELGDSALYLCASSRRDGSYEQYFGPGTRLTVT.

This clonotype was recorded at least ten times. The chain carries TRBV28 and TRBJ1-1; TRBD1 aligns across 8 bases. V lost 2 bases, J lost 6 bases, and 8 bases stayed unmatched. Germline values: CDR1 MDHEN, CDR2 SYDVKM. This CDR3 has 15 amino acids. The CDR3 spells CASSLSAAGGPEAFF. The CDR3 DNA reads TGTGCCAGCAGTTTAAGCGCGGCAGGGGGCCCTGAAGCTTTCTTT.